A single sample is the source of the 2 T cell receptor beta chains below, sequenced in a study of identical twins (TCRdb year 2016). Library prep was done by 5' RACE. The run used an Illumina HiSeq 2000. Clones were called with MiXCR by TCRdb after fastp trimmed the public reads at Q25, and only in-frame beta chains were retained. Entries that share a CDR3 protein sequence are merged under the most common genes and DNA. The sample table shows some 1,700,000 distinct CDR3 sequences, and about 30% are seen once. The top ten clonotypes cover over 0.25% of the sample. Source material: cord blood. The receptor source for this set is a newborn girl in good health.

On this clonotype: At one of its ends the junction is not consistent with the germline gene, which may arise from a read error. The chain recombines TRBV28 with TRBJ2-4, with 8 bases fitting TRBD1. CDR3 length: 15 residues. In germline, CDR1 is MDHEN, CDR2 SYDVKM. CDR3 DNA: TGTGCCAGCATCGCCAGGGGGCGAGGCAAAAACGTTCAGTACTTC. It specifies CASIARGRGKNVQYF.

CDR3 sequence reads: CALGRIFYNEQFF. In DNA, the CDR3 is TGTGCCTTGGGACGGATATTTTACAATGAGCAGTTCTTC. The chain uses TRBV30 and TRBJ2-1, with D possibly called TRBD1 or TRBD2 (5 bases each). The length of the CDR3 is 13 residues. Between the trimmed V and J ends, which lost 7 bases and 4 bases, there was a span of 14 bases. Per the germline V gene, CDR1 is GTSNPN and CDR2 is SVGIG (reference sequence).